The present T cell receptor (beta chain) was sequenced within a study of cytomegalovirus exposure and HLA in healthy donors. General observations from the study: TCR beta V- and J-gene trimming, according to a later analysis, was linked to a missense DCLRE1C variant. Most TCR sequences showed up rarely, but some public TCRs showed up in many donors. Across donors, presence/absence analyses took sequencing depth to be roughly uniform.

CDR1 is LNHDA and CDR2 is SQIVND in the germline V gene (reference sequence). The CDR3 sequence is 15 residues long. Unmatched junction bases numbered 9, after V lost 5 bases and J lost 7 bases. Turning to this clone: Its target is unknown.

The PCR made use of 60 Vbeta and 13 Jbeta primers. Some clones are missing from TCRdb's copy, which holds only in-frame ones; the method was immunoSEQ multiplex PCR. The sample table includes around 100,000 clones. The V gene is TRBV19, the J gene TRBJ2-1, with 9 bases fitting TRBD1. The material sequenced was PBMCs. The receptor's source is a woman in her 30s in good health and CMV-seronegative. As DNA, the CDR3 is TGTGCCAGTAGTTTACAACAGGGGGCGAGGAATGAGCAGTTCTTC. Its translation: CASSLQQGARNEQFF.